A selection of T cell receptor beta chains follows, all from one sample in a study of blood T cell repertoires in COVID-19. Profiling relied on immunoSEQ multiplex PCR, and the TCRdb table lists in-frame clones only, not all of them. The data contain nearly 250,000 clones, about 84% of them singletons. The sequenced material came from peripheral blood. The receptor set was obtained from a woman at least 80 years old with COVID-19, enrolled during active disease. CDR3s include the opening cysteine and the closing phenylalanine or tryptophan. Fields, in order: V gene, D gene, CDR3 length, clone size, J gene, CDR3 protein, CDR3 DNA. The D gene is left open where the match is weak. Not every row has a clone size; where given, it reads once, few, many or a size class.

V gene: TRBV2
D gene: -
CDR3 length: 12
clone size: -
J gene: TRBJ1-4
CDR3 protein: CASRDDREKLFF
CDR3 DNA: TGTGCCAGCAGGGATGACAGGGAAAAACTGTTTTTT

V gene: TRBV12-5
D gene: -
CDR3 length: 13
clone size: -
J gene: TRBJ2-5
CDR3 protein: CASGLQGEETQYF
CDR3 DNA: TGTGCTAGTGGACTACAGGGCGAAGAGACCCAGTACTTC

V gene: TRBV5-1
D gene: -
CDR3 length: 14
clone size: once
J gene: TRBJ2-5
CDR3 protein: CASSLRGKAETQYF
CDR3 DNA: TGCGCCAGCAGCCTCCGGGGGAAGGCAGAGACCCAGTACTTC

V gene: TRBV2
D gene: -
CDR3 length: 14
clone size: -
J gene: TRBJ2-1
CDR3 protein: CASSERQGKNEQFF
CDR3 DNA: TGTGCCAGCAGTGAACGGCAGGGCAAAAATGAGCAGTTCTTC

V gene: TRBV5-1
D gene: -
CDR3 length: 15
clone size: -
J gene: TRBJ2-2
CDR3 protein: CASYLRLGDTGELFF
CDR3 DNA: TGCGCCAGCTATTTAAGGTTGGGAGACACCGGGGAGCTGTTTTTT

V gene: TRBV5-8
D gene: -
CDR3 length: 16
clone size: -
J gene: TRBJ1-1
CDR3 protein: CASSPGRQVMNTEAFF
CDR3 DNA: TGTGCCAGCAGCCCGGGGAGGCAGGTGATGAACACTGAAGCTTTCTTT

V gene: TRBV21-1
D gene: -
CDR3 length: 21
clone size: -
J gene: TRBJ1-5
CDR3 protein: CASSKVGAREAIPRGNQPQHF
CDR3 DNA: TGTGCCAGCAGCAAAGTAGGGGCCAGGGAAGCAATACCCCGGGGCAATCAGCCCCAGCATTTT

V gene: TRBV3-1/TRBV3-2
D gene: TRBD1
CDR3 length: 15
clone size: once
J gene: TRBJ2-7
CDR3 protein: CASSQGWGQGYEQYF
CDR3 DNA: TGTGCCAGCAGCCAAGGTTGGGGACAGGGGTACGAGCAGTACTTC

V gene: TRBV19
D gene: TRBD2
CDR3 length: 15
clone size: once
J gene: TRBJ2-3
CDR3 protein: CASSTSGGRADTQYF
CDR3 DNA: TGTGCCAGTAGTACTAGCGGGGGGCGAGCAGATACGCAGTATTTT

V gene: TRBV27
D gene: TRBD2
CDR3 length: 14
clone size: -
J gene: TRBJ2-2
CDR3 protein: CASSLERGAGELFF
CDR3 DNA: TGTGCCAGCAGTTTGGAGCGGGGGGCCGGGGAGCTGTTTTTT

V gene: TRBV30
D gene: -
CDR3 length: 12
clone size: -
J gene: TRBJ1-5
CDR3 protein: CAWSPTGQPQHF
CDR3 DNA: TGTGCCTGGAGTCCCACGGGGCAGCCCCAGCATTTT

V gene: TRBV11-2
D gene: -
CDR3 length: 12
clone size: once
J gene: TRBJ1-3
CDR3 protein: CASSPWTRFIYF
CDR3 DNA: TGTGCCAGCAGCCCGTGGACTCGTTTCATATATTTT